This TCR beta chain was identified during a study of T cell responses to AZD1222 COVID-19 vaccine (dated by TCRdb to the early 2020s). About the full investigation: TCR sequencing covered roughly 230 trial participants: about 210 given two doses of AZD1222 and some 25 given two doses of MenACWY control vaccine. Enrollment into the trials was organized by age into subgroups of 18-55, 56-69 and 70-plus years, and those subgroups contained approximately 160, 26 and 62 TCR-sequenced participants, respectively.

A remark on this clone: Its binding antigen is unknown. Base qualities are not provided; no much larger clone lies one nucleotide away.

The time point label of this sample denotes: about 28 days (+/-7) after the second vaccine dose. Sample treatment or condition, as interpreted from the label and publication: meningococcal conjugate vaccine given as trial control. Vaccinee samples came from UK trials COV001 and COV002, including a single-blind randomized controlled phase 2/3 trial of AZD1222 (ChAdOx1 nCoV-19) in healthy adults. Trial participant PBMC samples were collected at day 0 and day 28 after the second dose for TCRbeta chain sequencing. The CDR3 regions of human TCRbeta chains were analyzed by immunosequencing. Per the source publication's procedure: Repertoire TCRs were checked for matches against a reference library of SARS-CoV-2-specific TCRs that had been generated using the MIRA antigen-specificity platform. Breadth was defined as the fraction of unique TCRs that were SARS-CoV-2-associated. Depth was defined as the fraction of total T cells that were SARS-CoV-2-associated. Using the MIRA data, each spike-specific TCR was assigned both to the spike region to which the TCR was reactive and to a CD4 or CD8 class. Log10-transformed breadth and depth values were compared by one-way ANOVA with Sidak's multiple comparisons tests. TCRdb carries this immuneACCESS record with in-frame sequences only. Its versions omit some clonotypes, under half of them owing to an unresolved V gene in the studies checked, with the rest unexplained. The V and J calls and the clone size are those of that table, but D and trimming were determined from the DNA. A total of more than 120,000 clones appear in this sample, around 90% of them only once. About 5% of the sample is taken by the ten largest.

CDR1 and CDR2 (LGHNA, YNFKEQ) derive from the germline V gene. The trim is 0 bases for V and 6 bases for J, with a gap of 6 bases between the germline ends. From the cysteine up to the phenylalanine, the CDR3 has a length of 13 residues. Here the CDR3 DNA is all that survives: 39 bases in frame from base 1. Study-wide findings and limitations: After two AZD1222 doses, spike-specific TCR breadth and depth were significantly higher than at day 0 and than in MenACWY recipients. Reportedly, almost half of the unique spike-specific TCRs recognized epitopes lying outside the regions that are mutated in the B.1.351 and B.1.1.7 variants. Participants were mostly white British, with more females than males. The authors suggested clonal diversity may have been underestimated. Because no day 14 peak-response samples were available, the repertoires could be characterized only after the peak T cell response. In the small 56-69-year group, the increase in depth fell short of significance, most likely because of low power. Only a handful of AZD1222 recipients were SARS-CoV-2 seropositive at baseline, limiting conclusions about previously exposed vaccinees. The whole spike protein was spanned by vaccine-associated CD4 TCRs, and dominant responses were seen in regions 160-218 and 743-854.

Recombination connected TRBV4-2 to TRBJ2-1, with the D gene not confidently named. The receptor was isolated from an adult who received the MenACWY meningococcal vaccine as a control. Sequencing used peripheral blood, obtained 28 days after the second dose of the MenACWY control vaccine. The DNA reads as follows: TGTGCCAGCAGCCAAGACCTCAGCAATGAGCAGTTCTTC. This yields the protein CASSQDLSNEQFF.